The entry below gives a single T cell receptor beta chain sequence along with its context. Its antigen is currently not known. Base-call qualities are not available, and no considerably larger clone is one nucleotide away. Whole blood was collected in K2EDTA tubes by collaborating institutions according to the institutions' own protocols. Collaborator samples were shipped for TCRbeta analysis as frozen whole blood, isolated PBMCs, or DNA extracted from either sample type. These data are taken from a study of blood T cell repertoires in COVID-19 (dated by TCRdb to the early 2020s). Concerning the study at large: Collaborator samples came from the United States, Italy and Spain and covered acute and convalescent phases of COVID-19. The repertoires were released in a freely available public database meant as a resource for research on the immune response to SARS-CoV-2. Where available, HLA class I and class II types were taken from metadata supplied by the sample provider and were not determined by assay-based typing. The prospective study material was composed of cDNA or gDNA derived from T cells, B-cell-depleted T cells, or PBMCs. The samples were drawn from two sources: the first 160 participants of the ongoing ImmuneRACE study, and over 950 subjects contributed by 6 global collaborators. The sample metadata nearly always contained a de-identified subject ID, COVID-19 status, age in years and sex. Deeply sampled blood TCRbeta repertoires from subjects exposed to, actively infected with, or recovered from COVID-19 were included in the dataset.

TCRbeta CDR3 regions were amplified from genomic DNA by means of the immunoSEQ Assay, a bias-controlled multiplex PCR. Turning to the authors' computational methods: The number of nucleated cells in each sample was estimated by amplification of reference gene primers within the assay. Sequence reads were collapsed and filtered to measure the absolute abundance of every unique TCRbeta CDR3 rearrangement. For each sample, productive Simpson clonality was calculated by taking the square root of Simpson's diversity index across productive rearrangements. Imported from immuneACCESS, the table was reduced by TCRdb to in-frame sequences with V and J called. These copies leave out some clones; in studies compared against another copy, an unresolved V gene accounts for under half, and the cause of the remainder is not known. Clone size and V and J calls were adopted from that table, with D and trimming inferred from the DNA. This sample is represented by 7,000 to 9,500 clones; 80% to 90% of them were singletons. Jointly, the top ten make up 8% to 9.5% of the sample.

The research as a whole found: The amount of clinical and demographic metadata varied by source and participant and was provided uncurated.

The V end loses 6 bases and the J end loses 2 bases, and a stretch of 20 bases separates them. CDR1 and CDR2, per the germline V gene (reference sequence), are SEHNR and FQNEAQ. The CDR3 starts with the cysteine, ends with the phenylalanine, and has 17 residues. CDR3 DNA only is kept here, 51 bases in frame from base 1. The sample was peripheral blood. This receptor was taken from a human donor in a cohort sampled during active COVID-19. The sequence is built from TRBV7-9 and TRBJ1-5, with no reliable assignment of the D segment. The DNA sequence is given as TGTGCCAGCAGTTACCTCCAGGATCAGGTAGGCAATCAGCCCCAGCATTTT. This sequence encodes CASSYLQDQVGNQPQHF.